The T cell receptor beta chain under discussion was sequenced for a study of CD8+CD57+ T cells in acquired aplastic anemia. Study-level information: Quantities of DNA derived from sorted CD4+ and CD8+ cells averaged around 3 ug.

The study's findings and limits: Patients and controls had in common twenty-nine CD8+ CDR3 sequences.

Patients picked for sequencing had shown CD8+CD57+ cell expansion detected by flow cytometry. Among the patients, all had severe acquired aplastic anemia. Prior therapy had not been administered to any patient at the time of blood sampling. This CDR3 has 14 residues. The germline CDR1 and CDR2 sequences are DFQATT and SNEGSKA (reference sequence). Trimming shortened V by 2 bases and J by 2 bases, and 9 bases separated the two germline ends. The template used for profiling TCR beta VDJ and CDR3 was genomic DNA. TCRdb re-called the reads through MiXCR, storing one row per CDR3 protein. The table includes about 160,000 distinct CDR3 sequences, 40% to 60% detected once. The sample holds one count of this clonotype. Antigen specificity is unknown.

The sequence was collected from a human donor with aplastic anemia. The sequencing sample was made of sorted CD4+, CD8+, or CD8+CD57+ T cells (not recorded which) from PBMCs. J is TRBJ2-2 and V is TRBV20-1; possibly TRBD1 for D (5 bases). The CDR3 reads CSARTGANTGELFF. In nucleotides, the CDR3 is TGCAGTGCTAGAACAGGTGCCAACACCGGGGAGCTGTTTTTT.